The 9 T cell receptor beta chains listed next were all sequenced from one sample in a study of T cell changes during pregnancy in multiple sclerosis (dated by TCRdb to between 2018 and 2021). To prepare the library, the immunoSEQ multiplex PCR assay was applied. As stored in TCRdb, this immuneACCESS dataset retains in-frame rearrangements with V and J assigned. A fraction of the clones does not appear; measured against another copy, unresolved V genes explain less than half of the discrepancy, and the remainder lacks a known reason. This sample gives about 35,000 clones in total; nearly 95% of them show up just once. The ten largest clonotypes hold approximately 0.41% of the sample. This sample comprised CD4+ T cells from peripheral blood mononuclear cells, obtained in the third trimester of pregnancy. The receptors shown here come from a female donor in good health, enrolled as a control in a pregnancy study.

The rearrangement links TRBV9 to TRBJ1-2; D gene unclear. Per the germline V gene, CDR1 is SGDLS and CDR2 is YYNGEE. The V gene lost 2 bases and the J gene lost 0 bases, with 5 bases spanning the gap. The CDR3 covers 13 residues. This CDR3 is CASSVGANYGYTF. CDR3 coding DNA: TGTGCCAGCAGCGTTGGAGCTAACTATGGCTACACCTTC.

This chain joins TRBV4-2 and TRBJ2-3, with unresolved D. The V end lost 0 bases, the J end lost 6 bases, and 13 bases lay between the germline ends. This CDR3 has 15 amino acids. Germline V CDR1 and CDR2: LGHNA, YNFKEQ. Written as DNA, the CDR3 is TGTGCCAGCAGCCAAGATCGAGCCTGGTCGGATACGCAGTATTTT. This encodes CASSQDRAWSDTQYF.

The chain recombines TRBV19 with TRBJ2-7, with 7 bases fitting TRBD2. Germline V gene sequence: CDR1 LNHDA, CDR2 SQIVND (reference sequence). This CDR3 has 16 amino acids. Trimming at V came to 6 bases and at J to 0 bases, leaving 11 bases not matched to a gene. CDR3 sequence reads: CASSPSWGGYSYEQYF. CDR3 nucleotide sequence: TGTGCCAGTAGCCCCTCTTGGGGGGGGTACTCCTACGAGCAGTACTTC.

V gene TRBV7-2 combines with J gene TRBJ2-7, with TRBD1 matching over 8 bases. J lost 2 bases, V lost 5 bases, and 11 bases had no gene match. This CDR3 has 16 residues. Per germline, CDR1 SGHTA and CDR2 FQGNSA. The CDR3 reads CASSPDGTGWTYEQYF. Written as DNA, the CDR3 is TGTGCCAGCAGCCCAGACGGGACAGGCTGGACCTACGAGCAGTACTTC.

There are a few counts of this clone. The V gene is TRBV4-2, the J gene TRBJ2-3, with TRBD1 matching over 12 bases. The V gene's germline CDR1 is LGHNA and CDR2 YNFKEQ. Unmatched junction bases numbered 15, after V lost 0 bases and J lost 8 bases. The CDR3 is 19 residues long. CDR3 nucleotides: TGTGCCAGCAGCCAAGAAGCCGGGATGGGACAGGGGGCGAGGAGTACGCAGTATTTT. As protein: CASSQEAGMGQGARSTQYF.

V and J are TRBV5-1 and TRBJ2-3, with TRBD2 as a possible D gene (7 bases). Germline values: CDR1 SGHRS, CDR2 YFSETQ. Trimming left V 1 base short and J 2 bases short, with 11 bases between. The CDR3 totals 15 residues. The DNA for the CDR3 is TGCGCCAGCAGCTTGCGGGGGGCCCTCACAGATACGCAGTATTTT. The encoded protein is CASSLRGALTDTQYF.

The chain joins TRBV18 to TRBJ2-7; D possibly corresponds to TRBD1 (6 bases). Trimming cost V 3 bases and J 4 bases, with 10 bases left between them. Germline CDR1 reads KGHSH; CDR2 reads LQKENI. The CDR3 is made up of 13 amino acids. For the CDR3, the DNA is TGTGCCAGCTCACCGAACAGGGAATACGAGCAGTACTTC. Amino acid sequence: CASSPNREYEQYF.

This sequence joins TRBV10-3 and TRBJ1-1; no clear D. The CDR3 totals 14 residues. Germline loops: CDR1 ENHRY, CDR2 SYGVKD. V was shortened by 6 bases and J by 0 bases, with 11 bases between the two germline ends. The CDR3 loop reads CAISYDGVNTEAFF. Written as DNA, the CDR3 is TGTGCCATCAGCTACGACGGAGTGAACACTGAAGCTTTCTTT.

J is TRBJ1-2 and V is TRBV18; D remains ambiguous. CDR1 and CDR2 (germline): KGHSH, LQKENI. This CDR3 region has 13 residues. V was trimmed by 1 base and J by 4 bases, leaving 7 bases between them. CDR3: CASSPQGAYGYTF. For the CDR3, the DNA is TGTGCCAGCTCACCACAGGGAGCCTATGGCTACACCTTC. Looking up the rest from reference TRBV18 and TRBJ1-2 gives the full variable domain: NAGVMQNPRHLVRRRGQEARLRCSPMKGHSHVYWYRQLPEEGLKFMVYLQKENIIDESGMPKERFSAEFPKEGPSILRIQQVVRGDSAAYFCASSPQGAYGYTFGSGTRLTVV.